This T cell receptor (beta chain) was sequenced for a study of cytomegalovirus exposure and HLA in healthy donors. The study ran its PCR with 60 Vbeta and 13 Jbeta primers. The repertoire was sequenced with immunoSEQ multiplex PCR; TCRdb's copy has only in-frame clones and lacks some. There are about 270,000 clones in the sample; more than 55% occur only once, and approximately 2.3% lies in the top ten. This CDR3 contains 14 residues. The V gene's germline CDR1 is SEHNR and CDR2 FQNEAQ (reference sequence). The V and J ends lost 5 bases and 5 bases, in that order; junction bases with no gene match: 7.

Sequencing input: PBMCs. The chain couples TRBV7-9 to TRBJ1-2; 8 bases line up with TRBD1. This receptor was identified in a female donor in good health and CMV-seronegative. CDR3 bases: TGTGCCAGCAGCAGAGTGACAGGGGAATATGGCTACACCTTC. Its protein product is CASSRVTGEYGYTF.